The rows below give T cell receptor beta chains drawn from one sample of a study of shared clonotypes between healthy human individuals. Here immunoSEQ multiplex PCR was the method, and the copy in TCRdb shows in-frame clones only, minus some. The table shows fewer than 2.5 million clones, with 90% to 95% occurring only once. The sample taken for sequencing was naive CD4+ T cells from PBMCs. These receptors all stem from a man between 18 and 29 years old in good health. Some clones in this sample may be carry-over from other donors' samples. Each CDR3 is given with its conserved first and last residue. The order of the fields is V gene, CDR3 protein.

v_call: TRBV28; cdr3_aa: CASSLASGRGYEQYF
v_call: TRBV2; cdr3_aa: CASSEVAEAFF
v_call: TRBV6-4; cdr3_aa: CASSQVGSGADTQYF
v_call: TRBV28; cdr3_aa: CASSTGGDRVAYEQYF
v_call: TRBV5-4; cdr3_aa: CASSFGRRSTGELFF
v_call: TRBV7-9; cdr3_aa: CASSLENRGYTF
v_call: TRBV5-1; cdr3_aa: CASRTGGPNEKLFF
v_call: TRBV7-3; cdr3_aa: CARPWSSYNEQFF
v_call: TRBV6-4; cdr3_aa: CASSVREHNEQFF
v_call: TRBV18; cdr3_aa: CASSPPGGRSDIQYF
v_call: TRBV30; cdr3_aa: CAWGLAGGVSPFF
v_call: TRBV11-1; cdr3_aa: CASRRSPGAAYEQYF
v_call: TRBV5-4; cdr3_aa: CASRAGLVVAYNEQFF
v_call: TRBV9; cdr3_aa: CASSPQELGSGEQFF
v_call: TRBV7-2; cdr3_aa: CASSLNGYYEQYF
v_call: TRBV11-2; cdr3_aa: CASSSLRVPGETQYF
v_call: TRBV4-3; cdr3_aa: CASSQAALRNTIYF
v_call: TRBV27; cdr3_aa: CASSPHGRQGFDEQYF
v_call: TRBV19; cdr3_aa: CASSIDSGGTYEQYF
v_call: TRBV7-9; cdr3_aa: CASSSLQGEEYGYTF
v_call: TRBV5-1; cdr3_aa: CASSLALAFYNEQFF
v_call: TRBV7-9; cdr3_aa: CASGRERFTDTQYF
v_call: TRBV7-2; cdr3_aa: CASSLGFRVSTTRPHEQYF
v_call: TRBV5-1; cdr3_aa: CASVRGTGQETQYF
v_call: TRBV5-1; cdr3_aa: CASSPNNGQGGANYGYTF
v_call: TRBV29-1; cdr3_aa: CSVEAVGGVETQYF
v_call: TRBV7-3; cdr3_aa: CASSPSGNSYNEQFF
v_call: TRBV25-1; cdr3_aa: CASSEQGQETQYF
v_call: TRBV30; cdr3_aa: CAWSVGSTYEQYF
v_call: TRBV7-2; cdr3_aa: CASSHPSTGGGSGYTF
v_call: TRBV9; cdr3_aa: CASSVDPNTGELFF
v_call: TRBV28; cdr3_aa: CATVPGLAGGPRSNEQFF
v_call: TRBV5-6; cdr3_aa: CASSLTGLLGNEQYF
v_call: TRBV5-1; cdr3_aa: CASSRRQATGELFF
v_call: TRBV5-1; cdr3_aa: CASSPLAGGRETQYF
v_call: TRBV28; cdr3_aa: CASSARDGGTYEQYF
v_call: TRBV5-1; cdr3_aa: CASSSGSRVTGELFF
v_call: TRBV4-2; cdr3_aa: CASSPPTGTNEQFF
v_call: TRBV10-2; cdr3_aa: CASGVGDTQYF
v_call: TRBV28; cdr3_aa: CASSSSWGQVTGELFF
v_call: TRBV7-7; cdr3_aa: CASSPTGAGETQYF
v_call: TRBV28; cdr3_aa: CASSSYPLKGEYNEQFF
v_call: TRBV9; cdr3_aa: CASSVGAGGSADTQYF
v_call: TRBV5-8; cdr3_aa: CASRLAGGAYEQYF
v_call: TRBV6-5; cdr3_aa: CASSYLYGYTF
v_call: TRBV6-1; cdr3_aa: CASCVYIGSDEKLFF
v_call: TRBV28; cdr3_aa: CAGSGGGQPQHF
v_call: TRBV6-1; cdr3_aa: CASTGGTGNTIYF
v_call: TRBV6-5; cdr3_aa: CASSQGWAEAFF
v_call: TRBV9; cdr3_aa: CASSPRTVETQYF
v_call: TRBV6-1; cdr3_aa: CASGGYSGANVLTF
v_call: TRBV7-2; cdr3_aa: CASSHQGRASYEQYF
v_call: TRBV28; cdr3_aa: CASSRLAGAGEQFF
v_call: TRBV4-2; cdr3_aa: CASSQVVGQLYEQYF
v_call: TRBV5-1; cdr3_aa: CASSPGLAGGGYNEQFF